This T cell receptor beta chain stems from a study of T cells in Graves' hyperthyroidism and ophthalmopathy (dated by TCRdb to the late 2010s). Broadly, across the study: Peripheral blood was sampled at the time of initial diagnosis, prior to any treatment. TCR V-J signatures able to tell the groups apart were searched for in a discovery cohort of about a hundred patients, of whom approximately 40 had Graves' ophthalmopathy and 55 to 60 had stable Graves' hyperthyroidism. Whether ophthalmopathy could be predicted prospectively was tested in an independent validation cohort made up of under 20 hyperthyroidism patients plus 17 patients who later progressed to ophthalmopathy. The 100 or so discovery patients were divided at random into training and test sets in a 7:3 ratio. Thyroid tissue and blood T-cell repertoires from several Graves' hyperthyroidism patients were also compared in the study. Once sampling was done, hyperthyroidism patients were given methimazole at a starting dose of 30 mg daily, whereas ophthalmopathy patients were given high-dose intravenous methylprednisolone. The paper reports TCR Vbeta CDR3 sequencing of some 140 peripheral blood samples: 40 to 45 ophthalmopathy, about 75 hyperthyroidism and approximately 17 progressor patients. Broader findings and caveats from the paper: In validation, progression to ophthalmopathy was predicted by the model with 70.59% sensitivity and approximately 78% specificity, a median of about 6.8 months before onset. Sample size was not statistically predetermined, and blinding of investigators to group allocation was not performed. In cross-validation, a model built on a 13 V-J signature told ophthalmopathy apart from stable hyperthyroidism with approximately 90% sensitivity and 81% to 82% specificity, and in testing the same model reached 80%/75%. Most expanded thyroid clonotypes (frequency above 0.001) were also detected in blood, suggesting blood repertoires may reflect thyroid immune responses.

Ophthalmopathy patients had moderately to severely active disease, with a Clinical Activity Score of 3 or more, a NOSPECS grade of 4 or more, and a disease duration of less than 3 months. Any patient with an uncontrolled infection, another autoimmune disease, pregnancy or lactation was excluded. Clinical symptoms, serum thyroxine and TRAb, thyroid ultrasound, and orbital computed tomography formed the basis for the diagnoses. Ficoll-Paque density gradient centrifugation was used to isolate PBMCs from about 10 ml of fresh peripheral blood. Total RNA was extracted using Trizol reagent, and RNA quality was assessed on an Agilent 2100 Bioanalyzer. Note on this clonotype: It lacks a known antigen. No clone much larger than this one lies a single base away; base qualities are absent.

TCR beta CDR3 regions were amplified from RNA transcripts. A first-round RT-PCR of the TCR CDR3 used the HTBI primer set with the Qiagen OneStep RT-PCR kit. Libraries were constructed in a second round of multiplex PCR, after which size selection and purification were performed. Paired-end sequencing of the libraries was performed with 100 bp reads on an Illumina HiSeq2000. Under the source paper's analysis protocol: SOAPnuke was used to process the raw data, with reads discarded if the reads contained adapters or uncalled bases, had a mean Phred below 15, or lacked an exact constant-primer or identifier match. COPE v1.2.5 was used to merge the high-quality paired reads, and each unique nucleotide sequence was defined as a clonotype. MiTCR v1.1 was used to align clonotypes to the IMGT TRBV, TRBD and TRBJ reference segments. The analysis was restricted to V-J combinations with a frequency above 0.0001, which together covered 99.2% of the repertoires. A TCS score was defined as the ratio of F50 (clonal expansion) to E x V (chaos), with BLOSUM62-based TCRdist applied between CDR3 peptides within each V-J. Welch's t-statistics and random forest reduced 500 to 550 V-J features to about 13, which were used in a naive Bayes classifier (R e1071). TCRdb cleaned the public reads at Q25 with fastp, built clones with MiXCR and kept in-frame beta chains. Merged by CDR3 protein, the rows form single entries marked with the most common genes and DNA. These V and J calls are TCRdb output, not the study's own analysis. This sample lists 240,000 or so distinct CDR3 sequences; over 15% were detected once. Of the sample, around 26% falls within the top ten clones.

Sequences were obtained from blood. The sequence was collected from a woman under 30 with Graves' ophthalmopathy.

The nucleotide sequence is TGTGCCAGTAGAGGGAGTCTTCACGAGCAGTACTTC. Its coded protein is CASRGSLHEQYF. The V and J segments used are TRBV19 and TRBJ2-7, and TRBD2 may be the D gene, going by 5 matching bases. The V end loses 6 bases and the J end loses 5 bases, and a stretch of 11 bases separates them. From the germline V gene (reference sequence), CDR1 is LNHDA and CDR2 is SQIVND. Including the terminal cysteine and phenylalanine, the CDR3 comprises 12 residues. The read is trimmed to its CDR3 DNA, 36 bases read in frame from base 1.